These 24 T cell receptor beta chains share one sample of origin, sequenced in a study of blood T cell repertoires in COVID-19. Sequenced by immunoSEQ multiplex PCR; TCRdb stores in-frame clones only, minus some. The sample has fewer than 350,000 clones, around nine tenths seen once. The sample was PBMCs or T cells enriched from blood (not recorded which). The receptors here all came from a woman in her thirties or forties who had recovered from COVID-19.

V usage is TRBV7-9 and J usage is TRBJ1-2; tentative D call: TRBD1 (5 bases). Germline lookup yields CDR1 SEHNR and CDR2 FQNEAQ (reference sequence). The V and J ends lost 0 bases and 4 bases respectively, with 12 bases between them. This CDR3 has 15 residues. DNA of the CDR3: TGTGCCAGCAGCTTAGCAGGGCAGGGTTTCTATGGCTACACCTTC. This translates into CASSLAGQGFYGYTF.

The chain recombines TRBV4-3 with TRBJ2-7; 9 bases line up with TRBD2. The CDR3 spans 16 residues. Germline V lookup: CDR1 LGHNA, CDR2 YSLEER. J lost 3 bases, V lost 0 bases, and 6 bases had no gene match. The CDR3 DNA reads as TGCGCCAGCAGCCAAGATTCGAATAGCGGGGGCTACGAGCAGTACTTC. It specifies CASSQDSNSGGYEQYF.

Only one count was recorded for this clone. The chain employs TRBV5-1 and TRBJ2-2; 10 nucleotides agree with TRBD1. CDR3 length: 15 amino acids. The J segment lost 7 bases and the V segment lost 0 bases, leaving 3 bases of the junction unmatched. Looked up from germline, CDR1 is SGHRS and CDR2 is YFSETQ. The CDR3 coding sequence is TGCGCCAGCAGCTTGGGACAGGGGGCGCTCGGGGAGCTGTTTTTT. This codes for CASSLGQGALGELFF.

The rearrangement links TRBV19 to TRBJ2-4; 7 bases map to TRBD2. Per the germline V gene, CDR1 is LNHDA and CDR2 is SQIVND (reference sequence). The CDR3 spans 18 residues. V shed 3 bases, J shed 0 bases, and the junction held 11 bases outside the gene matches. CDR3 in DNA: TGTGCCAGTAGTATCTGGTCTGCGGGAGCACTAGCCAAAAACATTCAGTACTTC. Translating gives CASSIWSAGALAKNIQYF.

The chain is built from TRBV7-8 and TRBJ2-3; 8 bases agree with TRBD2. The V segment lost 4 bases and the J segment 1 base; nucleotides outside the gene matches: 10. The germline V gene encodes CDR1 SGHVS and CDR2 FQNEAQ. CDR3 length: 17 residues. CDR3 in DNA: TGTGCCAGCAGCTCCGGGGGGGGTAGTCGCGGCACAGATACGCAGTATTTT. Its translation: CASSSGGGSRGTDTQYF.

The V gene is TRBV6-4, the J gene TRBJ2-5, with 8 nucleotides matching TRBD2. CDR1 MRHNA and CDR2 SNTAGT come from the germline V gene. This CDR3 contains 20 residues. The ends lost 6 bases at V and 5 bases at J; junction bases unmatched: 26. Written as DNA, the CDR3 is TGTGCCAGCAGCGTTGGTCCGGAGGGGGAGCGGGGGCCCTCCCCCGAGACCCAGTACTTC. This gives the protein CASSVGPEGERGPSPETQYF.

This chain links TRBV28 with TRBJ2-1; D possibly corresponds to TRBD1 (5 bases). Germline V gene data show CDR1 as MDHEN and CDR2 as SYDVKM. This CDR3 comprises 17 residues. Trimming pared 7 bases from V and 4 bases from J, leaving 23 bases between. The CDR3 DNA reads as TGTGCCAGCAAAGTAGAAAGATGGGGCATCGAGTACAATGAGCAGTTCTTC. Translation: CASKVERWGIEYNEQFF.

Worth noting for this clone: In the same sample, other DNA sequences code for this CDR3. The CDR3 coding sequence is TGTGCCAGCAGTTCCCCGCTGGGCTCAACCTACGAGCAGTACTTC. Residues: CASSSPLGSTYEQYF. The chain recombines TRBV5-4 with TRBJ2-7; D remains unclear. Trimming removed 5 bases from V and 2 bases from J, with 17 bases in between. Looked up from germline, CDR1 is SGHNT and CDR2 is YYREEE (reference sequence). This CDR3 is built from 15 residues.

A note on this clone: The junction and the germline gene differ at one end; a read error may be behind it. The chain couples TRBV7-7 to TRBJ2-1, with 9 bases identical to TRBD1. This CDR3 contains 16 residues. Germline V gene sequence: CDR1 SSHAT, CDR2 FNYEAQ (reference sequence). The chain's CDR3 is CASSLADRGTGNEQFF. Written as DNA, the CDR3 is TGTGCTAGCAGCTTAGCGGACAGAGGGACAGGGAATGAGCAGTTCTTC.

The V gene is TRBV5-1, the J gene TRBJ1-2; 8 bases agree with TRBD1. Germline V CDR1 and CDR2: SGHRS, YFSETQ. With 3 bases clipped from V and 5 bases from J, the junction kept 3 bases outside the gene matches. This CDR3 has 13 amino acids. CDR3 DNA sequence: TGCGCCAGCAGCTACCGACAGGGGTATGGCTACACCTTC. Translation: CASSYRQGYGYTF.

The chain has TRBV10-3 and TRBJ2-3; D perhaps matches TRBD1 (5 bases). Germline CDR1 ENHRY, CDR2 SYGVKD. Trimming took 3 bases from V and 10 from J, leaving 11 bases between them. The CDR3 is made up of 12 amino acids. CDR3 sequence (DNA): TGTGCCATCAGTGAATCAGGGTCGGCGCAGTATTTT. This encodes CAISESGSAQYF.

V is TRBV28 and J is TRBJ1-1; D not certain. V was shortened by 1 base and J by 3 bases, with 9 bases between the two germline ends. The CDR3 is 14 amino acids. Per the germline V gene, CDR1 is MDHEN and CDR2 is SYDVKM. The CDR3 bases are TGTGCCAGCAGTTTATCCCGGTCCGACACTGAAGCTTTCTTT. Translation: CASSLSRSDTEAFF.

V and J are TRBV19 and TRBJ1-5, with D tentatively TRBD1 (5 bases). V dropped 0 bases and J dropped 4 bases, with 10 bases sitting between them. The CDR3 covers 15 residues. Germline loops: CDR1 LNHDA, CDR2 SQIVND (reference sequence). CDR3 residues: CASSIENGGNQPQHF. DNA of the CDR3: TGTGCCAGTAGTATAGAAAACGGGGGTAATCAGCCCCAGCATTTT. Drawing the rest from reference TRBV19 and TRBJ1-5, the complete variable domain is DGGITQSPKYLFRKEGQNVTLSCEQNLNHDAMYWYRQDPGQGLRLIYYSQIVNDFQKGDIAEGYSVSREKKESFPLTVTSAQKNPTAFYLCASSIENGGNQPQHFGDGTRLSIL.

J is TRBJ2-7 and V is TRBV28, with 7 bases aligning to TRBD1. The trim removed 7 bases at V and 2 bases at J, leaving 8 bases unmatched. This CDR3 contains 14 residues. Germline V gene lookup returns CDR1 MDHEN and CDR2 SYDVKM. Written as DNA, the CDR3 is TGTGCCAGCACCCGCACAGGGGACACCTACGAGCAGTACTTC. Translating it yields CASTRTGDTYEQYF.

The gene calls are TRBV12-3 or TRBV12-4 and TRBJ2-3, with D perhaps matching TRBD2 (5 bases). Trimming shortened V by 8 bases and J by 9 bases, and 18 bases separated the two germline ends. The CDR3 has 13 residues. The CDR3 reads CASRGYAVGTQYF. The CDR3 nucleotides read TGTGCCAGCCGGGGTTATGCGGTCGGAACGCAGTATTTT.

The chain couples TRBV29-1 to TRBJ1-2; the match to TRBD1 covers 7 bases. The CDR3 contains 11 residues. Trimming took 4 bases from V and 8 from J; bases not matched to a gene: 4. From germline, CDR1 is SQVTM and CDR2 ANQGSEA. The CDR3 spells CSVGETGGYTF. The CDR3 DNA is TGCAGCGTTGGCGAGACAGGGGGCTACACCTTC.

V and J are TRBV30 and TRBJ2-3; 7 positions match TRBD1. V shed 2 bases, J shed 2 bases, and the junction held 7 bases outside the gene matches. The CDR3 extends over 15 amino acids. Germline CDR1 and CDR2: GTSNPN and SVGIG (reference sequence). The CDR3 region is CAWSRDSATTDTQYF. CDR3 DNA: TGTGCCTGGAGTCGGGACAGCGCGACCACAGATACGCAGTATTTT.

V and J are TRBV28 and TRBJ2-2, with 8 bases fitting TRBD2. The length of the CDR3 is 16 residues. The J segment lost 7 bases and the V segment lost 6 bases, leaving 13 bases of the junction unmatched. CDR1 and CDR2 from the germline V gene are MDHEN and SYDVKM. The CDR3 loop is CASRPIERGILGELFF. CDR3 DNA: TGTGCCAGCAGACCCATCGAGCGGGGGATCCTCGGGGAGCTGTTTTTT.

V usage is TRBV13 and J usage is TRBJ2-3, with 7 bases identical to TRBD1. The V and J ends lost 4 bases and 0 bases, in that order; junction bases with no gene match: 4. Germline loops: CDR1 PRHDT, CDR2 FYEKMQ (reference sequence). This CDR3 contains 15 residues. CDR3 in DNA: TGTGCCAGCAGCTACGGACAGGTCAGCACAGATACGCAGTATTTT. It is translated as CASSYGQVSTDTQYF.

This CDR3 reads CASSSSPGLAGPDTQYF. The CDR3 nucleotides are TGTGCCAGCAGTTCATCACCCGGACTAGCGGGGCCAGATACGCAGTATTTT. The rearrangement links TRBV28 to TRBJ2-3, with TRBD2 identical over 12 bases. The CDR3 has 17 amino acids. The trim removed 4 bases at V and 4 bases at J, leaving 9 bases unmatched. Germline assignment: CDR1 MDHEN and CDR2 SYDVKM.

The chain couples TRBV11-3 to TRBJ1-2; no definite D call. The CDR3 loop spans 13 amino acids. Germline V gene lookup returns CDR1 SGHNT and CDR2 YENEEA. Deletions cut 5 bases from V and 7 bases from J, with 14 bases between. Here the CDR3 DNA reads TGTGCCAGCAGCCCGCTATTGTATGGTGGCTACACCTTC. Translation: CASSPLLYGGYTF.

The V gene is TRBV29-1, the J gene TRBJ2-4, with no clear D. The CDR3 is 13 residues long. The germline V gene has CDR1 SQVTM and CDR2 ANQGSEA. V lost 0 bases and J lost 7, with 10 bases in between. CDR3 DNA: TGCAGCGTTGAAGACCCCACAGTGAACATTCAGTACTTC. Amino acid sequence: CSVEDPTVNIQYF.

V and J are TRBV7-9 and TRBJ1-5; 7 bases agree with TRBD1. The CDR3 spans 12 residues. Looked up from germline, CDR1 is SEHNR and CDR2 is FQNEAQ (reference sequence). J gave up 5 bases and V 7 bases, and 2 bases lay outside the gene matches. The CDR3 DNA reads as TGTGCCAGCAACAGGGGAGATCAGCCCCAGCATTTT. It translates to CASNRGDQPQHF.

This clone has a handful of counts. V usage is TRBV10-3 and J usage is TRBJ1-2, with 7 bases that match TRBD1. V trimming: 5 bases; J trimming: 5 bases; junction bases outside the gene matches: 2. Germline CDR1 and CDR2: ENHRY and SYGVKD. The CDR3 sequence is 12 residues long. CDR3 in DNA: TGTGCCATCAGTAGGGGGCTGTATGGCTACACCTTC. Protein: CAISRGLYGYTF.